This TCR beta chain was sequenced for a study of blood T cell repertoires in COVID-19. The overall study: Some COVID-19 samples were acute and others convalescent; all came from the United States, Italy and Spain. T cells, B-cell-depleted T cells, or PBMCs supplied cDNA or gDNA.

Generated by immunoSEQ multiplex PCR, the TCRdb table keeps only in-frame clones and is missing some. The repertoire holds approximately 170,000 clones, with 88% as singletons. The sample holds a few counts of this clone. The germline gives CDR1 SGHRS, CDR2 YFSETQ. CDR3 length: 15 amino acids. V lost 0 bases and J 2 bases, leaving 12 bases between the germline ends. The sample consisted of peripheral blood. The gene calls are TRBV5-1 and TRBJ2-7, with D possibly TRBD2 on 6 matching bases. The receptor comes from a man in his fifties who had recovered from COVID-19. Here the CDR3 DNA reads TGCGCCAGCAGCTTGGTATCCAGCGGGCCCTACGAGCAGTACTTC. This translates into CASSLVSSGPYEQYF.